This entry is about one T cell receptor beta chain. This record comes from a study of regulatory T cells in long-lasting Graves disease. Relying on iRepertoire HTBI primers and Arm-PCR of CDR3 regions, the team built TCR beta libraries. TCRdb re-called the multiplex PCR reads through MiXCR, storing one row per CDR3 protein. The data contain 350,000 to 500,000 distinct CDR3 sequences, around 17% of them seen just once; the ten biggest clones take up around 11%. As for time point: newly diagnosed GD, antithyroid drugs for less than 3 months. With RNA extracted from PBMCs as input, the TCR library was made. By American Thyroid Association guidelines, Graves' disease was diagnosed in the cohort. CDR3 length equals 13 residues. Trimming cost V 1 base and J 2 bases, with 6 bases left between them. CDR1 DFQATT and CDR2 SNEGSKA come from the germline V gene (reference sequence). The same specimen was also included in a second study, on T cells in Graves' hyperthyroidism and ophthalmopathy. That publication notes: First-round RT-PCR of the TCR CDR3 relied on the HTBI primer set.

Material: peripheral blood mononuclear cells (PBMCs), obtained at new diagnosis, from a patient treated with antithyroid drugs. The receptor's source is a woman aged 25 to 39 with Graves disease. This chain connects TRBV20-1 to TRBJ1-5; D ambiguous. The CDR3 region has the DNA TGCAGTGCTAGAGGGGAGGGCAATCAGCCCCAGCATTTT. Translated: CSARGEGNQPQHF.